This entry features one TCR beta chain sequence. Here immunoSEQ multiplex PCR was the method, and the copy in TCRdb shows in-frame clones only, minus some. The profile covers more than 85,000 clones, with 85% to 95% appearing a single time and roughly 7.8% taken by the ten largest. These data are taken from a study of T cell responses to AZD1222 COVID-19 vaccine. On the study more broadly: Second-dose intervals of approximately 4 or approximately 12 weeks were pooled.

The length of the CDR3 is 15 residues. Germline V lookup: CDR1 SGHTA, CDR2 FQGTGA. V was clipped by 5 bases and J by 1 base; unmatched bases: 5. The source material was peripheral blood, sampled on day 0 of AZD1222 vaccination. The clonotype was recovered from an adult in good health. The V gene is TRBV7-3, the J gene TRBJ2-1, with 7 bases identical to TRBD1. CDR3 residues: CASSPDRASYNEQFF. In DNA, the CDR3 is TGTGCCAGCAGCCCTGACAGGGCGTCCTACAATGAGCAGTTCTTC.